Listed below are T cell receptor beta chains from one sample, sequenced in a study of identical twins. Each CDR3 protein gets one entry after TCRdb re-called the 5' RACE reads with MiXCR. The sample lists a few hundred thousand distinct CDR3 sequences; around 15% were seen once. These sequences were also reported in another study, on yellow fever vaccine responses in identical twins.

Material for sequencing was CD4+ T cells sorted from blood. The receptors originated from a woman under 30 in good health. CDR3s include the opening cysteine and the closing phenylalanine or tryptophan. Fields, in order: clone size, D gene, J gene, V gene, CDR3 protein, CDR3 DNA. The D gene is left open where the match is weak. Size is stated for part of the rows, as once, few or many counts, or as a class when the clone is expanded.

few	-	TRBJ2-7	TRBV7-8	CASSSLVGGLKYYEQYF	TGTGCCAGCAGCTCCTTAGTGGGGGGACTTAAGTACTACGAGCAGTACTTC
few	TRBD2	TRBJ2-1	TRBV12-3/TRBV12-4	CASSSTIPRAGGGYNEQFF	TGTGCCAGCAGTTCGACCATACCCCGAGCGGGAGGGGGCTACAATGAGCAGTTCTTC
-	-	TRBJ2-7	TRBV5-4	CASSPRQANEQYF	TGTGCCAGCAGCCCGCGCCAGGCCAACGAGCAGTACTTC
-	TRBD2	TRBJ2-1	TRBV3-1	CASSQGNPGLVSYNEQFF	TGTGCCAGCAGCCAAGGGAACCCGGGACTAGTAAGCTACAATGAGCAGTTCTTC
few	-	TRBJ2-7	TRBV20-1	CSASVLLSSYEQYF	TGCAGTGCCTCTGTCCTCCTTAGCTCCTACGAGCAGTACTTC
-	TRBD2	TRBJ2-3	TRBV12-3/TRBV12-4	CASRHLAEPTDTQYF	TGTGCCAGCAGGCATCTAGCGGAACCTACAGATACGCAGTATTTT
many	TRBD2	TRBJ2-6	TRBV4-3	CASSPGLAVSGANVLTF	TGCGCCAGCAGCCCGGGACTAGCGGTCTCTGGGGCCAACGTCCTGACTTTC
-	TRBD2	TRBJ2-1	TRBV6-2/TRBV6-3	CASTGTSGRGGGFYNEQFF	TGTGCCAGCACCGGGACTAGCGGGAGAGGGGGGGGGTTTTACAATGAGCAGTTCTTC
-	-	TRBJ2-7	TRBV11-2	CASSLAWRGTSKQYF	TGTGCCAGCAGCTTAGCTTGGCGGGGAACTTCGAAGCAGTACTTC
few	-	TRBJ1-5	TRBV6-1	CASSSDGAYSNQPQHF	TGTGCCAGCAGCTCCGACGGAGCTTATAGCAATCAGCCCCAGCATTTT
-	-	TRBJ1-4	TRBV28	CASSPGGRKLFF	TGTGCCAGCAGTCCCGGGGGGCGGAAACTGTTTTTT
many	-	TRBJ2-1	TRBV4-3	CASSQEGYSSNEQFF	TGCGCCAGCAGCCAAGAGGGATATTCGTCCAATGAGCAGTTCTTC
-	-	TRBJ1-1	TRBV5-1	CASSFGRDNTEAFF	TGCGCCAGCAGCTTTGGCAGGGATAACACTGAAGCTTTCTTT
-	-	TRBJ1-3	TRBV5-5	CASSLAGGANTIYF	TGTGCCAGCAGCCTGGCCGGGGGGGCAAACACCATATATTTT
-	-	TRBJ2-7	TRBV7-9	CASSRLLEGDEQYF	TGTGCCAGCAGCCGATTGCTGGAGGGGGACGAGCAGTACTTC
-	TRBD2	TRBJ2-1	TRBV5-1	CASSLAVPPSGNEQFF	TGCGCCAGCAGCTTGGCCGTGCCGCCTAGCGGAAATGAGCAGTTCTTC
few	TRBD1	TRBJ1-2	TRBV7-9	CASSLRTGPGDGYTF	TGTGCCAGCAGCCTACGGACAGGGCCAGGAGATGGCTACACCTTC
few	TRBD2	TRBJ2-1	TRBV13	CASSSIAGASNEQFF	TGTGCCAGCAGCTCCATAGCGGGCGCTTCAAATGAGCAGTTCTTC
-	TRBD2	TRBJ2-5	TRBV7-9	CASSFYMGLAPQETQYF	TGTGCCAGCAGCTTCTACATGGGACTAGCTCCCCAAGAGACCCAGTACTTC
-	-	TRBJ2-3	TRBV11-1	CASSLSISQGPIRRNTQYF	TGTGCCAGCAGCTTATCCATATCTCAGGGCCCCATCCGCCGGAATACGCAGTATTTT
few	TRBD2	TRBJ2-2	TRBV5-1	CASSFVSGDTGELFF	TGCGCCAGCAGCTTCGTTAGCGGGGACACCGGGGAGCTGTTTTTT
many	-	TRBJ2-7	TRBV7-9	CASSLGFDYEQYF	TGTGCCAGCAGCTTGGGGTTCGACTACGAGCAGTACTTC
many	TRBD1	TRBJ1-3	TRBV5-1	CASSPGTAISGNTIYF	TGCGCCAGCAGCCCTGGGACAGCGATCTCTGGAAACACCATATATTTT
-	-	TRBJ1-3	TRBV7-9	CASRGTSGNTIYF	TGTGCCAGCAGGGGTACCTCTGGAAACACCATATATTTT
-	-	TRBJ2-1	TRBV5-4	CASSSRTKPNEQFF	TGTGCCAGCAGCTCACGGACTAAGCCCAATGAGCAGTTCTTC
-	-	TRBJ2-1	TRBV7-2	CASSLAAARYNEQFF	TGTGCCAGCAGCTTAGCGGCAGCCCGCTACAATGAGCAGTTCTTC
few	TRBD1	TRBJ2-7	TRBV19	CATRPGQGITEQYF	TGTGCCACTCGACCGGGACAGGGTATAACCGAGCAGTACTTC
few	TRBD1	TRBJ1-2	TRBV6-1	CASTQGGGNSWGGGYTF	TGTGCCAGCACTCAGGGGGGAGGAAACAGCTGGGGTGGCGGCTACACCTTC
-	-	TRBJ2-5	TRBV29-1	CSVGTGTGETQYF	TGCAGCGTTGGAACAGGGACTGGAGAGACCCAGTACTTC
few	-	TRBJ2-5	TRBV3-1	CASSQVWVEQETQYF	TGTGCCAGCAGCCAAGTCTGGGTAGAGCAAGAGACCCAGTACTTC
-	-	TRBJ1-6	TRBV5-1	CASSLEGVRGTYNSPLHF	TGCGCCAGCAGCTTGGAAGGTGTCAGGGGAACCTATAATTCACCCCTCCACTTT
-	-	TRBJ1-2	TRBV6-5	CASSYVGAPNGYTF	TGTGCCAGCAGTTATGTAGGGGCGCCCAATGGCTACACCTTC
few	-	TRBJ2-2	TRBV29-1	CSVEPWENTGELFF	TGCAGCGTTGAGCCGTGGGAGAACACCGGGGAGCTGTTTTTT
few	-	TRBJ2-1	TRBV5-1	CASSSQWGNEQFF	TGCGCCAGCAGCTCCCAGTGGGGTAATGAGCAGTTCTTC
many	-	TRBJ2-3	TRBV3-1	CASSDHSTDTQYF	TGTGCCAGCAGCGACCACAGCACAGATACGCAGTATTTT
many	TRBD2	TRBJ2-1	TRBV5-1	CASSISGSNEQFF	TGCGCCAGCAGCATTAGCGGGAGCAATGAGCAGTTCTTC
few	TRBD2	TRBJ2-5	TRBV10-3	CAISESASGKTTQYF	TGTGCCATCAGTGAGTCGGCCAGCGGGAAGACGACCCAGTACTTC
few	-	TRBJ2-7	TRBV7-2	CASSSNRIYEQYF	TGTGCCAGCAGCTCGAACCGGATCTACGAGCAGTACTTC
-	TRBD1	TRBJ2-7	TRBV10-1	CASSEWTGSYEQYF	TGCGCCAGCAGTGAATGGACAGGCTCCTACGAGCAGTACTTC
many	TRBD2	TRBJ2-3	TRBV28	CASSRTSGGTDTQYF	TGTGCCAGCAGTCGGACTAGCGGGGGGACAGATACGCAGTATTTT
-	-	TRBJ2-3	TRBV24-1	CATSVIGQPSSTDTQYF	TGTGCCACCAGTGTCATTGGACAGCCATCTAGCACAGATACGCAGTATTTT
few	TRBD2	TRBJ2-2	TRBV5-1	CASSLLAGGNTGELFF	TGCGCCAGCAGCCTCCTTGCGGGGGGGAACACCGGGGAGCTGTTTTTT
few	-	TRBJ2-4	TRBV11-2	CASSPVGRGDIQYF	TGTGCCAGCAGCCCCGTTGGCAGGGGGGACATTCAGTACTTC
-	-	TRBJ2-3	TRBV6-2/TRBV6-3	CASSPGSLQPDTQYF	TGTGCCAGCAGCCCCGGGTCACTACAACCAGATACGCAGTATTTT
-	-	TRBJ2-5	TRBV14	CASSQGLAPQETQYF	TGTGCCAGCAGCCAGGGCCTAGCGCCACAAGAGACCCAGTACTTC
few	-	TRBJ1-1	TRBV19	CASSPGGLGGTEAFF	TGTGCCAGTAGCCCCGGGGGGCTCGGGGGCACTGAAGCTTTCTTT